The rows below give T cell receptor beta chains drawn from one sample of a study of cytomegalovirus exposure and HLA in healthy donors. Measured with immunoSEQ multiplex PCR; TCRdb has only the in-frame clones, and not every one. The sample has 100,000 to 150,000 clones, about 80% seen once; the top ten hold about 4%. The specimen sequenced was PBMCs. The receptors derive from a woman aged 35 to 49 in good health and CMV-seronegative. Both conserved end residues are part of each CDR3. The order of the fields is J gene, D gene, clone size, V gene, CDR3 DNA, CDR3 protein. A D gene is named only where the DNA matches it firmly. Some rows mark clone size as missing; the rest say once, few, many or name a class of expanded clone.

TRBJ2-1 . few TRBV10-3 TGTGCCATCATAACAGGTCAGGGTGAGCAGTTCTTC CAIITGQGEQFF
TRBJ1-2 TRBD1 . TRBV19 TGTGCCAGTAGTATTGGACAGGGTAACTATGGCTACACCTTC CASSIGQGNYGYTF
TRBJ1-1 . . TRBV2 TGTGCCAGCAGCGGGGTAACAGGGAGTCTCTCAGCTTTCTTT CASSGVTGSLSAFF
TRBJ1-5 TRBD1 . TRBV6-1 TGTGCCAGCAGAAGGACAGGGGTGGAGCCCCAGCATTTT CASRRTGVEPQHF
TRBJ2-5 . . TRBV7-6 TGTGCCAGCAGCTCCGTGTTGGGGGCTCTCTCGGAGACCCAGTACTTC CASSSVLGALSETQYF
TRBJ2-5 . . TRBV18 TGTGCCAGCTCACCAAACGGGGAGACCCAGTACTTC CASSPNGETQYF
TRBJ2-2 TRBD1 . TRBV7-3 TGTGCCAGCAGTCAATGGGCCGGGACAGGGGAGACCGGGGAGCTGTTTTTT CASSQWAGTGETGELFF
TRBJ2-1 TRBD2 . TRBV4-3 TGCGCCAGCAGCCAGGGACTAGCGGGAGCGGGCAATGAGCAGTTCTTC CASSQGLAGAGNEQFF
TRBJ1-3 . . TRBV4-1 TGCGCCAGCAGCCAAGATGCAGGGACTGGAAACACCATATATTTT CASSQDAGTGNTIYF
TRBJ1-2 TRBD1 . TRBV5-1 TGCGCCAGCAGCTCCCCTTCGCGGGACAGTTCATATGGCTACACCTTC CASSSPSRDSSYGYTF
TRBJ2-3 TRBD2 few TRBV6-1 TGTGCCAGCAGTGAGACAGCGGGGGCGGCAGATACGCAGTATTTT CASSETAGAADTQYF
TRBJ1-1 . . TRBV4-1 TGCGCCAGCAGCCAAGATAACAGGCGGAACACTGAAGCTTTCTTT CASSQDNRRNTEAFF
TRBJ2-1 TRBD2 . TRBV5-1 TGCGCCAGCAGCTTGTCGTGGGGGGGTAGCGGGGGAACTGCTGAGCAGTTCTTC CASSLSWGGSGGTAEQFF
TRBJ2-5 . . TRBV4-1 TGCGCCAGCAGCCAAGATGGGGGCCAGTCGGGGACCCAGTACTTC CASSQDGGQSGTQYF
TRBJ1-4 . once TRBV15 TGTGCCACCAGCAGAGGGCCTTCAACTAATGAAAAACTGTTTTTT CATSRGPSTNEKLFF
TRBJ1-2 . . TRBV6-1 TGTGCCAGCAGTTATAGCCAGGAGGGGTATGGCTACACCTTC CASSYSQEGYGYTF
TRBJ2-3 . . TRBV6-4 TGTGCCAGCAGTGACCTACAGGGCGGTACGCAGTATTTT CASSDLQGGTQYF
TRBJ1-2 . . TRBV27 TGTGCCAGCAGTTTACTCAGGGGCGCTAGTGGCTACACCTTC CASSLLRGASGYTF
TRBJ2-1 TRBD1 few TRBV7-3 TGTGCCAGCAGCCCCCGGACGCCCCGCGAGGGGGCAGTGGTCTTC CASSPRTPREGAVVF
TRBJ2-5 . . TRBV15 TGTGCCACCAGCGGAGCCCGGGGAATCCAAGAGACCCAGTACTTC CATSGARGIQETQYF
TRBJ1-1 . . TRBV29-1 TGCAGCGTTGAAGATATAGGGTGGGGGGACACTGAAGCTTTCTTT CSVEDIGWGDTEAFF
TRBJ2-3 . . TRBV7-2 TGTGCCAGCAGCTTAACGTGGCTAGCAGCAGATACGCAGTATTTT CASSLTWLAADTQYF
TRBJ2-1 TRBD1 . TRBV5-1 TGCGCCAGCAGTGCCCGGGACAGGGGAAGCAATGAGCAGTTCTTC CASSARDRGSNEQFF
TRBJ2-2 TRBD2 . TRBV4-1 TGCGCCAGCAGCCCCGGGAGGGTATACACCGGGGAGCTATTTTTT CASSPGRVYTGELFF
TRBJ1-6 TRBD1 . TRBV7-2 TGTGCCAGCAGCCTCCCCAGGGGGAATTCACCCCTCCACTTT CASSLPRGNSPLHF
TRBJ2-7 . . TRBV27 TGTGCCAGCAGTCTCCCAGGTTACGAGCAGTACTTC CASSLPGYEQYF
TRBJ2-2 TRBD1 once TRBV4-2 TGTGCCAGCAGCCCTGACAGGGGTTGGACCGGGGAGCTGTTTTTT CASSPDRGWTGELFF
TRBJ1-2 . . TRBV6-1 TGTGCCAGCCCAACGGACAGTGAGCAGGGCTACACCTTC CASPTDSEQGYTF
TRBJ2-1 . . TRBV15 TGTGCCACTGCGAGTCCCTACAATGAGCAGTTCTTC CATASPYNEQFF
TRBJ2-7 TRBD1 . TRBV7-6 TGTGCCAGCAGCTTAGGGACAGGGACCTACGAGCAGTACTTC CASSLGTGTYEQYF
TRBJ2-3 . few TRBV5-1 TGCGCCAGCAGCCTGACTGGTCAAGATACGCAGTATTTT CASSLTGQDTQYF
TRBJ2-2 . . TRBV27 TGTGCCAGCAGTTTAAACTTGAACACCGGGGAGCTGTTTTTT CASSLNLNTGELFF
TRBJ2-5 TRBD1 . TRBV6-1 TGTGCCAGCAGTGCCGACAGGGGGCCCTTGGAGACCCAGTACTTC CASSADRGPLETQYF
TRBJ1-5 TRBD1 . TRBV6-5 TGTGCCAGCAGACGACAGGGCGCCAATCAGCCCCAGCATTTT CASRRQGANQPQHF
TRBJ1-5 . . TRBV7-3 TGTGCCAGCAGCTTTTTCGCACCAGATTATAGCAATCAGCCCCAGCATTTT CASSFFAPDYSNQPQHF
TRBJ2-3 . . TRBV2 TGTGCCAGCAGTCTAGATTCAGATACGCAGTATTTT CASSLDSDTQYF
TRBJ2-5 . . TRBV28 TGTGCCAGCAGGCCGTGGGGGGTGACTAGGGATCGTCCGGAGACCCAGTACTTC CASRPWGVTRDRPETQYF
TRBJ1-2 . . TRBV6-1 TGTGCCAGCTCCGAAAGTACTTCGGTTTACACCTTC CASSESTSVYTF
TRBJ1-5 . . TRBV9 TGTGCCAGCAGCGGGCAGGGTGGCAATCAGCCCCAGCATTTT CASSGQGGNQPQHF
TRBJ1-3 . . TRBV29-1 TGCAGCGTCGGGAGTACCTCTGGAAACACCATATATTTT CSVGSTSGNTIYF
TRBJ2-7 TRBD1 . TRBV6-5 TGTGCCAGCGGACAGGGAAGCCCCTACGAGCAGTACTTC CASGQGSPYEQYF
TRBJ2-1 . . TRBV4-1 TGCGCCAGCAGCCCCGGACTCTACAATGAGCAGTTCTTC CASSPGLYNEQFF
TRBJ1-5 TRBD1 . TRBV2 TGTGCCAGCAGCGGGGGACAGGGACGCCAGCCCCAGCATTTT CASSGGQGRQPQHF
TRBJ1-3 . . TRBV7-9 TGTGCCAGCATCGATGGGCGCTCTGGAAACACCATATATTTT CASIDGRSGNTIYF
TRBJ1-1 . . TRBV29-1 TGCAGCGTTGTGGGGGAGGGTCTGAACACTGAAGCTTTCTTT CSVVGEGLNTEAFF
TRBJ2-5 TRBD1 . TRBV27 TGTGCCAGCAGTTTAACAACCCAGGGGGCCCCGCAAGAGACCCAGTACTTC CASSLTTQGAPQETQYF
TRBJ2-7 TRBD2 . TRBV7-2 TGTGCCAGCAGCCCGAGCGGCGGGAGCACCTACGAGCAGTACTTC CASSPSGGSTYEQYF
TRBJ2-1 TRBD2 once TRBV9 TGTGCCAGCAGCCGTGATTTGACTAGCGGGGGGACCTACAATGAGCAGTTCTTC CASSRDLTSGGTYNEQFF
TRBJ2-1 TRBD2 . TRBV5-4 TGTGCCAGCAGCGTTAGCGGGGCACGCTCCTACAATGAGCAGTTCTTC CASSVSGARSYNEQFF
TRBJ1-1 TRBD1 . TRBV7-3 TGTGCCAGCAGCTTAACAAGGACAGGGGAGAACGTTTTCTTT CASSLTRTGENVFF
TRBJ2-1 TRBD1 once TRBV4-1 TGCGCCAGCAGCCAACCATTGGGACAGGGGGGAAACAATGAGCAGTTCTTC CASSQPLGQGGNNEQFF
TRBJ2-3 . . TRBV9 TGTGCCAGCAGCGGAGGGGGTGGGGGAGATACGCAGTATTTT CASSGGGGGDTQYF
TRBJ2-2 TRBD2 . TRBV6-5 TGTGCCAGCAGTAGCGGGAGCCCCGGCGGGGAGCTGTTTTTT CASSSGSPGGELFF
TRBJ2-7 . . TRBV7-6 TGTGCCAGCAGCTTAGCCAAAAACAGGCCAAGCTCCTACGAGCAGTACTTC CASSLAKNRPSSYEQYF
TRBJ2-3 . . TRBV15 TGTGCCACCAGCATGCGGGATCCGAGCACAGATACGCAGTATTTT CATSMRDPSTDTQYF
TRBJ1-1 . . TRBV28 TGTGCCAGCAGTCTCGGGGTGAACACTGAAGCTTTCTTT CASSLGVNTEAFF
TRBJ2-7 . . TRBV7-6 TGTGCCAGCAGCTTAAGGGCGGGCGGACGGACCTACGAGCAGTACTTC CASSLRAGGRTYEQYF